The rows below give T cell receptor beta chains drawn from one sample of a study of blood T cell repertoires in COVID-19. TCRdb keeps only in-frame clones here, not all; method: immunoSEQ multiplex PCR. The data show 100,000 to 120,000 clones, 84% seen once. The sequencing input was peripheral blood. Source of these receptors: a woman between 40 and 50 years old with acute or convalescent COVID-19. Each CDR3 is given with its conserved first and last residue. The order of the fields is V gene, J gene, D gene, clone size, CDR3 protein, CDR3 DNA. D genes are given only for firm matches. Clone sizes are given selectively: once, few, many, or a class where the clone is expanded.

>TRBV30|TRBJ2-3|-|few
CACSGLSDTQYF
TGTGCCTGCTCGGGACTGTCAGATACGCAGTATTTT
>TRBV6-5|TRBJ2-7|-|-
CASRGVQARSYEQYF
TGTGCCAGCAGGGGCGTACAGGCCCGCTCCTACGAGCAGTACTTC
>TRBV5-8|TRBJ1-4|-|once
CASSLGEGTNEKLFF
TGTGCCAGCAGCCTAGGCGAGGGAACTAATGAAAAACTGTTTTTT
>TRBV15|TRBJ2-3|-|-
CATSRAEAADTQYF
TGTGCCACCAGCAGAGCTGAGGCGGCGGATACGCAGTATTTT
>TRBV2|TRBJ1-3|TRBD1|once
CASSPGGPGNTIYF
TGTGCCAGCAGCCCAGGGGGGCCGGGAAACACCATATATTTT
>TRBV7-2|TRBJ1-2|-|-
CASTPDRLPYGYTF
TGTGCCAGCACCCCCGATCGACTTCCCTATGGCTACACCTTC
>TRBV7-2|TRBJ1-3|-|-
CASSLERTSGNTIYF
TGTGCCAGCAGCTTAGAGCGGACCTCTGGAAACACCATATATTTT
>TRBV19|TRBJ1-1|-|-
CASTEQASGNTEAFF
TGTGCCAGTACCGAACAGGCCTCCGGGAACACTGAAGCTTTCTTT
>TRBV6-5|TRBJ2-1|-|-
CASSYQPRDSDEQFF
TGTGCCAGCAGTTACCAGCCCCGGGACTCCGATGAGCAGTTCTTC
>TRBV29-1|TRBJ1-2|TRBD1|-
CSVARQGAVDGYTF
TGCAGCGTCGCTAGACAGGGGGCGGTCGATGGCTACACCTTC
>TRBV11-2|TRBJ1-4|-|-
CASSLGSKPTNEKLFF
TGTGCCAGCAGCTTAGGGTCGAAGCCAACTAATGAAAAACTGTTTTTT
>TRBV4-1|TRBJ2-2|TRBD2|few
CASSQKTSGPNTGELFF
TGCGCCAGCAGCCAAAAAACTAGCGGGCCGAACACCGGGGAGCTGTTTTTT
>TRBV28|TRBJ1-2|-|-
CASRTSNYGYTF
TGTGCCAGCAGGACAAGTAACTATGGCTACACCTTC
>TRBV7-8|TRBJ2-1|TRBD2|few
CASSLRSSGGLDEQFF
TGTGCCAGCAGCTTACGTTCGAGCGGGGGGTTGGATGAGCAGTTCTTC
>TRBV19|TRBJ1-1|TRBD1|-
CASRQGTDTEAFF
TGTGCCAGCCGACAGGGAACCGACACTGAAGCTTTCTTT
>TRBV30|TRBJ1-1|TRBD1|-
CAWSVWGQGHDTEAFF
TGTGCCTGGAGTGTGTGGGGACAGGGTCACGACACTGAAGCTTTCTTT
>TRBV6-5|TRBJ2-7|-|-
CASSRLPGGPYEQYF
TGTGCCAGCAGTCGTCTCCCAGGGGGGCCCTACGAGCAGTACTTC
>TRBV7-2|TRBJ1-3|TRBD1|-
CASSLLGQAASGNTIYF
TGTGCCAGCAGCTTATTGGGACAGGCGGCCTCTGGAAACACCATATATTTT
>TRBV7-9|TRBJ2-1|-|-
CASSLRGRGGNEQFF
TGTGCCAGCAGCTTGAGGGGGAGGGGCGGAAATGAGCAGTTCTTC
>TRBV7-5|TRBJ1-2|-|-
CVRSLKGASGYTF
TGTGTCAGAAGCTTAAAGGGGGCAAGTGGCTACACCTTC
>TRBV10-1|TRBJ1-4|-|-
CASGDRTAPTEKLFF
TGCGCCAGCGGGGATCGGACAGCGCCAACCGAAAAACTGTTTTTT
>TRBV6-5|TRBJ1-5|TRBD1|-
CASGYGTGRGQPQHF
TGTGCCAGCGGGTACGGGACAGGGCGTGGACAGCCCCAGCATTTT
>TRBV12-3/TRBV12-4|TRBJ2-7|-|-
CASGYRVRAEQYF
TGTGCCAGCGGCTACAGGGTTCGGGCCGAGCAGTACTTC
>TRBV5-6|TRBJ2-3|TRBD2|once
CASSWVGLAGGQDTQYF
TGTGCCAGCAGCTGGGTAGGACTAGCGGGGGGGCAAGATACGCAGTATTTT
>TRBV19|TRBJ2-3|-|-
CASSRGGGTDTQYF
TGTGCCAGTAGCCGGGGCGGGGGCACAGATACGCAGTATTTT
>TRBV30|TRBJ1-1|-|-
CAWSRGTEAFF
TGTGCCTGGAGCAGGGGTACTGAAGCTTTCTTT
>TRBV18|TRBJ1-2|TRBD1|-
CASSPFLPGQGRVNYGYTF
TGTGCCAGCTCACCCTTTCTCCCGGGACAGGGAAGGGTCAACTATGGCTACACCTTC
>TRBV19|TRBJ1-1|-|once
CASSSPGVTEAFF
TGTGCCAGTAGCAGCCCAGGGGTCACTGAAGCTTTCTTT
>TRBV5-1|TRBJ2-2|-|few
CASSEGRISNTGELFF
TGCGCCAGTTCAGAGGGCAGGATATCGAACACCGGGGAGCTGTTTTTT
>TRBV19|TRBJ1-2|TRBD1|-
CASSRGPPGTGGFYGYTF
TGTGCCAGTAGTAGGGGCCCTCCCGGGACAGGGGGCTTCTATGGCTACACCTTC
>TRBV6-5|TRBJ1-5|-|-
CASSWGQGNQPQHF
TGTGCCAGCAGTTGGGGGCAGGGAAATCAGCCCCAGCATTTT
>TRBV30|TRBJ1-1|-|-
CAWSVEFNTEAFF
TGTGCCTGGAGTGTAGAGTTTAACACTGAAGCTTTCTTT
>TRBV5-5|TRBJ1-2|TRBD1|-
CASSPGQGAETGYTF
TGTGCCAGCAGCCCGGGACAGGGGGCGGAAACTGGCTACACCTTC
>TRBV30|TRBJ1-4|-|-
CAWSVLKEKLFF
TGTGCCTGGAGTGTACTAAAGGAAAAACTGTTTTTT
>TRBV18|TRBJ2-1|TRBD1|-
CASSQGQDNEQFF
TGTGCCAGCTCACAGGGACAGGACAATGAGCAGTTCTTC
>TRBV19|TRBJ1-2|TRBD1|-
CASTGTGDYGYTF
TGTGCCAGTACTGGGACAGGGGACTATGGCTACACCTTC
>TRBV6-5|TRBJ2-7|TRBD2|-
CASLWGGGKYEQYF
TGTGCCAGTCTTTGGGGCGGGGGGAAATACGAGCAGTACTTC
>TRBV12-3/TRBV12-4|TRBJ2-7|TRBD1|few
CASSPGQSYEQYF
TGTGCCAGCAGCCCGGGACAGTCCTACGAGCAGTACTTC
>TRBV12-3/TRBV12-4|TRBJ1-1|TRBD1|-
CASSVTGGTEAFF
TGTGCCAGCAGCGTGACAGGGGGCACTGAAGCTTTCTTT
>TRBV13|TRBJ1-2|TRBD1|-
CASSLYPRTGVYGYTF
TGTGCCAGCAGCTTATACCCTCGAACAGGGGTGTATGGCTACACCTTC
>TRBV5-1|TRBJ2-7|TRBD2|-
CASSLGTSDSYEQYF
TGCGCCAGCAGCTTAGGGACTAGCGACTCCTACGAGCAGTACTTC
>TRBV12-3/TRBV12-4|TRBJ1-2|TRBD1|-
CASSLEGAGYTF
TGTGCCAGCAGTTTGGAGGGGGCAGGCTACACCTTC
>TRBV10-3|TRBJ2-1|TRBD2|-
CAISESGSGGSNEQFF
TGTGCCATCAGTGAGTCGGGTAGCGGGGGGTCCAATGAGCAGTTCTTC
>TRBV11-1|TRBJ2-5|TRBD2|-
CASSQRGKEETQYF
TGTGCCAGCAGCCAGCGGGGGAAGGAAGAGACCCAGTACTTC
>TRBV5-1|TRBJ1-4|TRBD1|few
CASSLAGGGLSEKLFF
TGCGCCAGCAGCTTGGCAGGGGGCGGTCTATCGGAAAAACTGTTTTTT
>TRBV5-4|TRBJ2-4|-|-
CASSPTVALNIQYF
TGTGCCAGCAGCCCTACAGTGGCCTTAAACATTCAGTACTTC
>TRBV6-6|TRBJ2-7|-|few
CASSREPGLQYF
TGTGCCAGCAGTCGGGAACCGGGACTGCAGTACTTC
>TRBV9|TRBJ2-3|-|-
CASSLSGGTDTQYF
TGTGCCAGCAGCCTCTCCGGCGGTACAGATACGCAGTATTTT
>TRBV6-5|TRBJ2-1|-|-
CASSYGLTSSYNEQFF
TGTGCCAGCAGTTACGGCCTTACCAGCTCCTACAATGAGCAGTTCTTC
>TRBV4-1|TRBJ2-2|TRBD1|few
CASSQAGGLTTGELFF
TGCGCCAGCAGCCAGGCAGGGGGCTTAACGACCGGGGAGCTGTTTTTT
>TRBV15|TRBJ2-7|-|-
CATSRVEGPYHEQYF
TGTGCCACCAGCAGAGTGGAGGGTCCGTACCACGAGCAGTACTTC
>TRBV2|TRBJ1-6|TRBD1|-
CASSLDRGLSPLHF
TGTGCCAGCAGTCTAGACAGGGGGCTTTCACCCCTCCACTTT
>TRBV5-1|TRBJ2-5|TRBD1|-
CASSLGRTGGAETQYF
TGCGCCAGCAGCCTGGGGAGGACAGGGGGCGCGGAGACCCAGTACTTC
>TRBV5-1|TRBJ1-1|-|once
CASSPPGVDTEAFF
TGCGCCAGCAGCCCCCCGGGGGTGGATACTGAAGCTTTCTTT
>TRBV19|TRBJ1-5|TRBD1|-
CASSMGQGRGNQPQHF
TGTGCCAGTAGTATGGGACAGGGGAGGGGCAATCAGCCCCAGCATTTT
>TRBV19|TRBJ2-5|-|-
CASSIIWVGGLGETQYF
TGTGCCAGTAGTATAATTTGGGTGGGGGGGCTCGGTGAGACCCAGTACTTC
>TRBV6-5|TRBJ1-5|-|-
CASSRTNLRQPQHF
TGTGCCAGCAGCAGGACAAATCTCCGCCAGCCCCAGCATTTT
>TRBV2|TRBJ1-5|TRBD1|once
CASSRQGSNQPQHF
TGTGCCAGCAGCCGACAGGGTAGCAATCAGCCCCAGCATTTT